This T cell receptor (beta chain) was recorded in a study of cytomegalovirus exposure and HLA in healthy donors. The method was immunoSEQ multiplex PCR; TCRdb's version includes in-frame clones alone and lacks a portion of them. The sample lists more than 95,000 clones, approximately 90% occurring once. Sequencing used PBMCs. The TCR originated in a woman younger than 35 in good health and CMV-seronegative.

The CDR3 loop is CASNRGGGNEQFF. CDR3 nucleotide sequence: TGTGCCAGCAACAGGGGTGGGGGCAATGAGCAGTTCTTC. The chain combines TRBV7-2 with TRBJ2-1, with 7 bases aligning to TRBD1. V lost 7 bases to trimming and J lost 6 bases; unmatched junction nucleotides: 6. Germline CDR1 reads SGHTA; CDR2 reads FQGNSA. The CDR3 runs 13 residues.